This passage covers 8 T cell receptor beta chains from one sample sequenced in a study of cytomegalovirus exposure and HLA in healthy donors. This table comes from immunoSEQ multiplex PCR, and its TCRdb copy is limited to in-frame clones, with some not included. The sample contains about 160,000 clones, approximately 86% of which appear only once. The sequenced sample consisted of PBMCs. These receptor sequences come from a young woman in good health and CMV-seronegative.

This chain connects TRBV29-1 to TRBJ1-1; tentatively, D is TRBD1 (5 bases). The CDR3 length is 13 residues. CDR1 is SQVTM and CDR2 is ANQGSEA in the germline V gene. Trimming stripped 7 bases from V and 0 bases from J, with 12 bases between. For the CDR3, the DNA is TGCAGCGGCAGCAGGGATATGAACACTGAAGCTTTCTTT. Translated, it gives CSGSRDMNTEAFF.

The chain recombines TRBV4-3 with TRBJ2-4, with TRBD2 matching over 8 bases. The V and J ends lost 0 bases and 5 bases, in that order; junction bases with no gene match: 3. This CDR3 region has 15 residues. Germline V lookup: CDR1 LGHNA, CDR2 YSLEER. CDR3: CASSQDGAGENIQYF. Here the CDR3 DNA reads TGCGCCAGCAGCCAAGATGGAGCGGGAGAAAACATTCAGTACTTC.

J is TRBJ2-3 and V is TRBV10-1; a possible D gene is TRBD2 (5 bases). The CDR3 covers 16 residues. Trimming shortened V by 4 bases and J by 0 bases, and 14 bases separated the two germline ends. CDR1 and CDR2 (germline): WNHNN, SYGVQD (reference sequence). The CDR3 region has the DNA TGCGCCAGCAGTGGAGGGCGGGCCTACAGCACAGATACGCAGTATTTT. It yields the protein CASSGGRAYSTDTQYF.

The rearrangement joins TRBV13 to TRBJ2-7; D is unclear. The CDR3 loop spans 14 amino acids. Trimming shortened V by 4 bases and J by 0 bases, and 10 bases separated the two germline ends. Germline loops: CDR1 PRHDT, CDR2 FYEKMQ (reference sequence). The CDR3 DNA is TGTGCCAGCAGCTCCACAGTGTTCTCCTACGAGCAGTACTTC. This translates into CASSSTVFSYEQYF. The variable domain in full, completed from reference TRBV13 and TRBJ2-7, reads AAGVIQSPRHLIKEKRETATLKCYPIPRHDTVYWYQQGPGQDPQFLISFYEKMQSDKGSIPDRFSAQQFSDYHSELNMSSLELGDSALYFCASSSTVFSYEQYFGPGTRLTVT.

V gene TRBV25-1 combines with J gene TRBJ1-3; 8 bases agree with TRBD1. Germline CDR1 and CDR2: MGHDK and SYGVNS. Trimming at V came to 3 bases and at J to 4 bases, leaving 2 bases not matched to a gene. CDR3 size: 14 residues. The CDR3 nucleotides read TGTGCCAGCAGTGACTGGACAGGGGGAAACACCATATATTTT. It specifies CASSDWTGGNTIYF.

V gene TRBV6-4 combines with J gene TRBJ2-2; D gene uncertain. CDR1 and CDR2 from the germline V gene are MRHNA and SNTAGT. The CDR3 length is 15 residues. The germline V and J ends were trimmed by 2 bases and 2 bases, with 9 bases remaining between them. CDR3 region: CASSDQRTNTGELFF. Here the CDR3 DNA reads TGTGCCAGCAGTGACCAGCGAACTAACACCGGGGAGCTGTTTTTT.

The genes are TRBV27 and TRBJ2-7, with 9 bases aligning to TRBD2. Germline V gene lookup returns CDR1 MNHEY and CDR2 SMNVEV (reference sequence). This CDR3 region has 19 residues. Trimming removed 4 bases from V and 2 bases from J; junction bases left unmatched: 18. CDR3 sequence: CASSSLTSGSPFGTYEQYF. As DNA, the CDR3 is TGTGCCAGCAGTTCCCTGACTAGCGGCTCCCCCTTTGGAACCTACGAGCAGTACTTC.

This clone was recorded many times. J is TRBJ2-7 and V is TRBV7-6; 8 bases are shared with TRBD2. V lost 4 bases, J lost 4 bases, and 9 bases stayed unmatched. CDR1 SGHVS and CDR2 FNYEAQ come from the germline V gene. The CDR3 contains 15 residues. CDR3 nucleotide sequence: TGTGCCAGCAGCTCACGATGGGGACTAGGATACGAGCAGTACTTC. Residues: CASSSRWGLGYEQYF.